The 26 T cell receptor beta chains below come from one sample, sequenced in a study of beta chain features in type 1 diabetes. Expressed TCRB transcripts were sequenced after all isolated RNA was converted to cDNA. Repertoires were generated with immunoSEQ multiplex PCR, while TCRdb's copy carries only in-frame clones and drops some. This table has 400,000 to 600,000 clones, about 32% appearing once. Input material: naive CD4+ T cells from blood. The receptor set was obtained from a man aged 18 to 30 in good health.

The CDR3 sequence: CASSPRTSGETQYF. The CDR3 DNA reads as TGTGCCAGCAGCCCCCGGACTAGCGGAGAGACCCAGTACTTC. The gene calls are TRBV5-4 and TRBJ2-5; TRBD2 matches 10 bases. With V trimmed by 4 bases and J by 4 bases, 4 bases remained unmatched. The CDR3 contains 14 residues. Per germline, CDR1 SGHNT and CDR2 YYREEE (reference sequence).

This clone occurred a few times. The rearrangement links TRBV30 to TRBJ1-2; D gene uncertain. V lost 0 bases to trimming and J lost 8 bases, with 16 bases between them. Germline CDR1 is GTSNPN and CDR2 is SVGIG (reference sequence). The CDR3 covers 14 residues. The CDR3 sequence: CAWSVRRVLGGYTF. CDR3 DNA: TGTGCCTGGAGTGTAAGAAGAGTCTTAGGGGGCTACACCTTC.

The gene calls are TRBV19 and TRBJ1-1, with a weak D call TRBD1 (5 bases). Germline-derived CDR1 and CDR2 are LNHDA and SQIVND (reference sequence). The germline V and J ends were trimmed by 0 bases and 0 bases, with 8 bases remaining between them. The CDR3 covers 15 residues. The chain's CDR3 is CASSIETGVNTEAFF. CDR3 DNA: TGTGCCAGTAGTATAGAGACGGGGGTGAACACTGAAGCTTTCTTT.

The chain recombines TRBV7-2 with TRBJ1-4; no reliable D call. The CDR3 totals 13 residues. From germline, CDR1 is SGHTA and CDR2 FQGNSA. V lost 4 bases and J lost 10, with 13 bases in between. In DNA form, the CDR3 reads TGTGCCAGCAGCTCATACGGGGAGGGAAAACTGTTTTTT. The encoded protein is CASSSYGEGKLFF.

This chain links TRBV19 with TRBJ2-1, with 9 nucleotides matching TRBD1. V was clipped by 7 bases and J by 10 bases; unmatched bases: 8. Germline assignment: CDR1 LNHDA and CDR2 SQIVND (reference sequence). CDR3 length: 13 residues. This CDR3 reads CASTRTGENEQFF. As DNA, the CDR3 is TGTGCCAGTACGAGGACAGGGGAAAACGAGCAGTTCTTC.

This chain uses TRBV6-5 with TRBJ2-3; a possible D gene is TRBD2 (6 bases). The CDR3 is made up of 14 amino acids. From germline, CDR1 is MNHEY and CDR2 SVGAGI. Trimming removed 4 bases at V and 6 bases at J, with 14 bases between. The CDR3 sequence: CASSSGGVTDTQYF. CDR3 nucleotide sequence: TGTGCCAGCAGTTCGGGCGGGGTTACGGATACGCAGTATTTT.

As for this clone: Compared with germline, one end of the junction differs, possibly owing to a read error. The J gene is TRBJ2-3, the V gene TRBV14; TRBD2 matches 8 bases. The CDR3 has 11 residues. The V gene's germline CDR1 is SGHDN and CDR2 FVKESK. CDR3 DNA sequence: TGTGCCAGCAGCCAAGGCCCTAGCGGGTCCTTT. It is translated as CASSQGPSGSF.

This clone was seen a few times. This chain links TRBV9 with TRBJ1-2; 9 nucleotides align to TRBD1. Germline V CDR1 and CDR2: SGDLS, YYNGEE. This CDR3 has 13 residues. The V segment lost 3 bases and the J segment 8 bases; nucleotides outside the gene matches: 5. In nucleotides, the CDR3 is TGTGCCAGCAGCGCCTGGACAGGGGAAGGCTACACCTTC. Translating gives CASSAWTGEGYTF.

This clone was seen more than once but under ten times. The chain has TRBV29-1 and TRBJ2-3; 9 positions match TRBD1. This CDR3 contains 14 residues. The germline V gene has CDR1 SQVTM and CDR2 ANQGSEA. With 7 bases clipped from V and 4 bases from J, the junction kept 9 bases outside the gene matches. CDR3 nucleotide sequence: TGCAGCGCCGCCGGGACAGGGAATCCAGATACGCAGTATTTT. Translation: CSAAGTGNPDTQYF.

V gene TRBV29-1 combines with J gene TRBJ2-3; D gene uncertain. Trimming pared 4 bases from V and 10 bases from J, leaving 24 bases between. CDR1 SQVTM and CDR2 ANQGSEA come from the germline V gene. The CDR3 covers 15 residues. In DNA, the CDR3 is TGCAGCGTTGTGGAGTACGGCGGCATAGGTGAGCCGCAGTATTTT. Its translation is CSVVEYGGIGEPQYF.

The gene calls are TRBV4-3 and TRBJ2-1; D uncertain. Per germline, CDR1 LGHNA and CDR2 YSLEER. This CDR3 spans 12 amino acids. Trimming left V 1 base short and J 7 bases short, with 5 bases between. CDR3 sequence (DNA): TGCGCCAGCAGCCAAGTTGTGAATGAGCAGTTCTTC. Its translation: CASSQVVNEQFF.

This clone has just a few counts. Other DNA sequences of this sample code for an identical CDR3. This chain joins TRBV6-5 and TRBJ2-3; D remains ambiguous. The germline V gene encodes CDR1 MNHEY and CDR2 SVGAGI. The V and J ends lost 2 bases and 3 bases respectively, with 6 bases between them. The CDR3 is 13 residues long. The CDR3 region has the DNA TGTGCCAGCAGTTACCCTGGGACAGATACGCAGTATTTT. This encodes CASSYPGTDTQYF.

The J gene is TRBJ1-2, the V gene TRBV18, with TRBD1 matching over 9 bases. J lost 0 bases, V lost 3 bases, and 2 bases had no gene match. The CDR3 is made up of 15 amino acids. Germline-derived CDR1 and CDR2 are KGHSH and LQKENI. CDR3 bases: TGTGCCAGCTCACCCTGGACAGGGGCTAACTATGGCTACACCTTC. It translates to CASSPWTGANYGYTF.

This sequence joins TRBV4-1 and TRBJ2-5; 7 bases align to TRBD2. The germline gives CDR1 MGHRA, CDR2 YSYEKL. This CDR3 spans 19 amino acids. Losses at the gene ends were 0 bases for V and 5 bases for J; bases not matched to a gene: 18. CDR3 in DNA: TGCGCCAGCAGCCAAGACCCAGGCTTTCGGACTAGAGGTTGGGAGACCCAGTACTTC. Translation: CASSQDPGFRTRGWETQYF.

The rearrangement uses TRBV6-1 and TRBJ2-3; 8 positions match TRBD2. This CDR3 has 14 amino acids. With V trimmed by 7 bases and J by 0 bases, 3 bases remained unmatched. CDR1 MNHNS and CDR2 SASEGT come from the germline V gene. The CDR3 coding sequence is TGTGCCAGCACTAGCGGGCCTAGCACAGATACGCAGTATTTT. Translation: CASTSGPSTDTQYF.

The rearrangement joins TRBV30 to TRBJ2-7, with unresolved D. The germline gives CDR1 GTSNPN, CDR2 SVGIG (reference sequence). The V and J ends lost 0 bases and 7 bases respectively, with 13 bases between them. This CDR3 comprises 13 residues. In nucleotides, the CDR3 is TGTGCCTGGAGTGTAGGGTTGGTTCAGGAGCAGTACTTC. Its protein is CAWSVGLVQEQYF.

This clone has more than one count but fewer than ten. The chain uses TRBV10-3 and TRBJ2-7, with D possibly being TRBD1 or TRBD2 (5 bases each). CDR1 is ENHRY, CDR2 SYGVKD, per germline. V lost 0 bases and J lost 3, with 12 bases in between. The CDR3 contains 15 residues. CDR3 bases: TGTGCCATCAGTGAGTCCTACCGGGACGGCTACGAGCAGTACTTC. Translated: CAISESYRDGYEQYF.

This chain links TRBV2 with TRBJ2-3, with D uncertain. Germline V gene lookup returns CDR1 SNHLY and CDR2 FYNNEI. Trimming removed 1 base at V and 2 bases at J, with 4 bases between. The CDR3 loop spans 13 amino acids. CDR3 sequence reads: CASSEGYTDTQYF. The CDR3, as DNA: TGTGCCAGCAGTGAAGGGTACACAGATACGCAGTATTTT.

The chain links TRBV5-1 to TRBJ2-3; perhaps TRBD2 as D (5 bases). This CDR3 has 13 residues. Germline CDR1 and CDR2: SGHRS and YFSETQ. Trimming took 7 bases from V and 0 from J, leaving 9 bases between them. The CDR3 nucleotides are TGCGCCAGCCGACGGACTAGCACAGATACGCAGTATTTT. The encoded protein is CASRRTSTDTQYF. Supplemented by reference TRBV5-1 and TRBJ2-3, the full variable domain reads KAGVTQTPRYLIKTRGQQVTLSCSPISGHRSVSWYQQTPGQGLQFLFEYFSETQRNKGNFPGRFSGRQFSNSRSEMNVSTLELGDSALYLCASRRTSTDTQYFGPGTRLTVL.

Here the CDR3 reads CAISYSGTKSYEQYF. The CDR3 nucleotides are TGTGCCATCAGTTACTCCGGGACTAAGTCCTACGAGCAGTACTTC. J is TRBJ2-7 and V is TRBV10-3; 7 nucleotides align to TRBD2. Trimming at V came to 5 bases and at J to 1 base, leaving 8 bases not matched to a gene. Germline V gene lookup returns CDR1 ENHRY and CDR2 SYGVKD. The CDR3 spans 15 residues.

The chain uses TRBV7-2 and TRBJ2-1; D unclear. Trimming left V 2 bases short and J 8 bases short, with 7 bases between. The germline V gene encodes CDR1 SGHTA and CDR2 FQGNSA. The CDR3 is 12 residues long. The CDR3 DNA sequence: TGTGCCAGCAGCTTATATGGGGATGAGCAGTTCTTC. Translating it yields CASSLYGDEQFF.

This clone was picked up a small number of times. In DNA, the CDR3 is TGTGCCAGCAGCTTGGGAGCAGCGGGAGAAGAGACCCAGTACTTC. This gives the protein CASSLGAAGEETQYF. This chain links TRBV5-4 with TRBJ2-5, with 8 bases that match TRBD2. The V and J ends lost 0 bases and 3 bases, in that order; junction bases with no gene match: 4. The germline gives CDR1 SGHNT, CDR2 YYREEE (reference sequence). CDR3 length: 15 amino acids.

The chain has TRBV9 and TRBJ1-1; D call uncertain. Germline V gene sequence: CDR1 SGDLS, CDR2 YYNGEE. The V gene lost 0 bases and the J gene lost 0 bases, with 9 bases spanning the gap. The CDR3 extends over 15 amino acids. CDR3 protein: CASSVGPQMNTEAFF. The CDR3 DNA sequence: TGTGCCAGCAGCGTAGGCCCGCAGATGAACACTGAAGCTTTCTTT.

This clone showed up just a few times. The DNA of the CDR3 is TGCAGCGTTGCGGTGACTAGCGGGAACTACGAGCAGTACTTC. This gives the protein CSVAVTSGNYEQYF. This chain links TRBV29-1 with TRBJ2-7, with 11 bases matching TRBD2. Trimming removed 4 bases from V and 3 bases from J; junction bases left unmatched: 5. The CDR3 covers 14 residues. Germline V CDR1 and CDR2: SQVTM, ANQGSEA.

V usage is TRBV5-6 and J usage is TRBJ1-2; no clear D gene. Trimming pared 0 bases from V and 2 bases from J, leaving 11 bases between. CDR1 is SGHDT and CDR2 is YYEEEE in the germline V gene. The CDR3 runs 15 residues. CDR3 sequence: CASSLGQHLNYGYTF. The CDR3 nucleotides read TGTGCCAGCAGCTTGGGGCAGCACCTAAACTATGGCTACACCTTC.

The chain's CDR3 is CASSRDPTDTQYF. Written as DNA, the CDR3 is TGTGCCAGCAGCCGGGACCCCACAGATACGCAGTATTTT. This chain links TRBV14 with TRBJ2-3; either TRBD1 or TRBD2 may fit D (5 bases each). Trimming removed 4 bases at V and 2 bases at J, with 7 bases between. This CDR3 comprises 13 residues. Germline CDR1 reads SGHDN; CDR2 reads FVKESK.